These 25 T cell receptor beta chains share one sample of origin, sequenced in a study of identical twins. MiXCR, applied by TCRdb to the 5' RACE reads, yields one record per CDR3 protein. Altogether roughly 290,000 distinct CDR3 sequences are present, roughly 10% being singletons, with the ten largest covering about 7.1%. These data were likewise used in another study, on yellow fever vaccine responses in identical twins.

Specimen: CD8+ T cells sorted from blood. These receptors came from a young woman in good health.

This clonotype was observed a few times. The chain combines TRBV7-8 with TRBJ2-7; no reliable D call. Trimming left V 5 bases short and J 3 bases short, with 11 bases between. Germline lookup yields CDR1 SGHVS and CDR2 FQNEAQ. There are 13 residues in the CDR3. The CDR3 region is CASSPGILYEQYF. CDR3 DNA: TGTGCCAGCAGCCCGGGTATACTCTACGAGCAGTACTTC.

This clonotype was counted at least ten times. This chain links TRBV28 with TRBJ2-7; D not certain. V dropped 2 bases and J dropped 9 bases, with 20 bases sitting between them. Per the germline V gene, CDR1 is MDHEN and CDR2 is SYDVKM. This CDR3 is 15 amino acids long. The DNA of the CDR3 is TGTGCCAGCAGTTTAAGTCTGGGTATAGGCCCCGGGCAGTACTTC. Translating it yields CASSLSLGIGPGQYF. Complete variable domain (other parts from reference TRBV28 and TRBJ2-7): DVKVTQSSRYLVKRTGEKVFLECVQDMDHENMFWYRQDPGLGLRLIYFSYDVKMKEKGDIPEGYSVSREKKERFSLILESASTNQTSMYLCASSLSLGIGPGQYFGPGTRLTVT.

This clonotype has at least ten counts. The gene calls are TRBV14 and TRBJ2-7; 7 bases agree with TRBD1. The CDR3 has 14 residues. After removal of 4 bases from V and 3 bases from J, the junction contained 6 bases not matched to a gene. CDR1 and CDR2 (germline): SGHDN, FVKESK. The CDR3 reads CASSRDSPVYEQYF. In nucleotides, the CDR3 is TGTGCCAGCAGCCGGGACAGCCCCGTCTACGAGCAGTACTTC.

This clonotype has a count of ten or more. V and J are TRBV7-8 and TRBJ2-3; D perhaps matches TRBD2 (5 bases). CDR1 is SGHVS, CDR2 FQNEAQ, per germline. Trimming took 1 base from V and 5 from J, leaving 10 bases between them. This CDR3 has 14 residues. This CDR3 reads CASSLVTGLDTQYF. CDR3 nucleotide sequence: TGTGCCAGCAGCTTAGTGACGGGATTAGATACGCAGTATTTT.

This chain joins TRBV29-1 and TRBJ1-1; 7 bases map to TRBD1. This CDR3 has 16 amino acids. Germline trimming cut 0 bases from V and 1 base from J; bases unmatched to any gene: 8. The germline CDR1 and CDR2 sequences are SQVTM and ANQGSEA. This CDR3 reads CSVEEEPGGSNTEAFF. CDR3 in DNA: TGCAGCGTTGAAGAGGAACCAGGGGGTTCGAACACTGAAGCTTTCTTT.

This clonotype was seen at least ten times. The rearrangement uses TRBV12-3 or TRBV12-4 and TRBJ1-2, with a possible D match to TRBD1 (6 bases). There are 11 residues in the CDR3. Deletions cut 4 bases from V and 8 bases from J, with 8 bases between. Here the CDR3 DNA reads TGTGCCAGCAGTTGGACAGCAGGCTACACCTTC. This codes for CASSWTAGYTF.

This clonotype was detected ten times or more. The rearrangement uses TRBV11-2 and TRBJ2-2; 7 bases line up with TRBD1. J gave up 7 bases and V 5 bases, and 13 bases lay outside the gene matches. The germline CDR1 and CDR2 sequences are SGHAT and FQNNGV. The CDR3 is 16 amino acids. For the CDR3, the DNA is TGTGCCAGCAGCCTCGGGACAGTGACATATAGCGGGGAGCTGTTTTTT. Translated: CASSLGTVTYSGELFF.

The chain has TRBV27 and TRBJ2-3; 8 bases are a match to TRBD1. With 10 bases clipped from V and 3 bases from J, the junction kept 12 bases outside the gene matches. Germline loops: CDR1 MNHEY, CDR2 SMNVEV (reference sequence). The CDR3 covers 15 residues. Written as DNA, the CDR3 is TGTGCCACCTCAGGGGGCGCGGGGTGGACAGATACGCAGTATTTT. Translating gives CATSGGAGWTDTQYF.

This chain uses TRBV7-3 with TRBJ2-3, with TRBD2 as a possible D gene (7 bases). Germline CDR1 SGHTA, CDR2 FQGTGA. V was cut by 0 bases and J by 4 bases, with 20 bases left in between. The length of the CDR3 is 18 residues. The CDR3 nucleotides read TGTGCCAGCAGCTTAACACCCCCCCTCGGGGGGCGGTCAGATACGCAGTATTTT. It yields the protein CASSLTPPLGGRSDTQYF.

The gene calls are TRBV6-1 and TRBJ1-2; D remains unclear. Per the germline V gene, CDR1 is MNHNS and CDR2 is SASEGT. With 7 bases removed from V and 5 bases from J, the gap between germline ends came to 14 bases. The CDR3 loop spans 13 amino acids. CDR3: CASTRVSFYGYTF. The CDR3 nucleotides read TGTGCCAGCACCCGGGTATCGTTTTATGGCTACACCTTC.

The rearrangement links TRBV30 to TRBJ2-2, with D hard to call. Germline CDR1 reads GTSNPN; CDR2 reads SVGIG (reference sequence). V was shortened by 2 bases and J by 7 bases, with 8 bases between the two germline ends. The CDR3 consists of 12 residues. The CDR3 loop is CAWSRAGGELFF. The DNA for the CDR3 is TGTGCCTGGAGTCGTGCTGGCGGGGAGCTGTTTTTT.

This clonotype is categorized as medium-sized. This chain uses TRBV27 with TRBJ2-7, with 8 bases that match TRBD1. J was trimmed by 5 bases and V by 2 bases; bases with no gene match: 5. The germline gives CDR1 MNHEY, CDR2 SMNVEV (reference sequence). The CDR3 loop spans 14 amino acids. CDR3 bases: TGTGCCAGCAGTTTACAGCAGGGGGCGGACGAGCAGTACTTC. Protein: CASSLQQGADEQYF.

This clonotype was seen a handful of times. V and J are TRBV5-1 and TRBJ1-2, with TRBD1 as a possible D gene (6 bases). This CDR3 spans 15 amino acids. Per germline, CDR1 SGHRS and CDR2 YFSETQ. The V end was cut by 1 base, the J end by 3 bases, with 13 bases between. The CDR3 sequence is CASSLNRALHYGYTF. The CDR3 DNA reads as TGCGCCAGCAGCTTGAACAGGGCTCTACACTATGGCTACACCTTC.

To note about this clonotype: The junction departs from the called germline gene at one end, perhaps through a read error. The rearrangement links TRBV18 to TRBJ2-2, with 7 bases that match TRBD2. This CDR3 has 16 residues. Germline-derived CDR1 and CDR2 are KGHSH and LQKENI. CDR3 bases: TGTGCCAGCTCACCAGAGATGGGGGGGAACGCCGGGGAGCTGTTTTTT. It encodes CASSPEMGGNAGELFF.

The table lists this clonotype with many counts. The chain employs TRBV5-1 and TRBJ1-1; 8 bases are a match to TRBD1. Germline assignment: CDR1 SGHRS and CDR2 YFSETQ. The CDR3 consists of 15 residues. The trim removed 3 bases at V and 0 bases at J, leaving 4 bases unmatched. CDR3 protein: CASSSKQGVNTEAFF. In nucleotides, the CDR3 is TGCGCCAGCAGCTCAAAACAGGGGGTGAACACTGAAGCTTTCTTT.

This clonotype was recorded at least ten times. This chain joins TRBV4-3 and TRBJ2-2; D may be TRBD1 (6 bases). The V end lost 4 bases, the J end lost 6 bases, and 18 bases lay between the germline ends. The germline gives CDR1 LGHNA, CDR2 YSLEER. This CDR3 spans 16 amino acids. The CDR3 DNA sequence: TGCGCCAGCAGCCTAAGCCGACCCCCAGGGGCCGGGGAGCTGTTTTTT. Translation gives CASSLSRPPGAGELFF.

There are many counts of this clonotype. The chain joins TRBV4-2 to TRBJ2-1; 9 positions match TRBD2. The CDR3 length is 15 residues. The V and J ends lost 3 bases and 10 bases, in that order; junction bases with no gene match: 10. The germline CDR1 and CDR2 sequences are LGHNA and YNFKEQ. The CDR3 region is CASSQGLASPSEQFF. CDR3 nucleotide sequence: TGTGCCAGCAGCCAGGGACTAGCTTCTCCTTCGGAGCAGTTCTTC.

This clonotype was picked up many times. This chain connects TRBV4-3 to TRBJ2-7, with 8 bases lining up with TRBD2. This CDR3 spans 15 amino acids. Trimming cost V 0 bases and J 4 bases; bases outside gene matches: 5. The germline gives CDR1 LGHNA, CDR2 YSLEER. The CDR3 region is CASSQDPSGYYEQYF. CDR3 DNA: TGCGCCAGCAGCCAAGACCCTAGCGGGTATTACGAGCAGTACTTC.

This sequence joins TRBV5-1 and TRBJ2-7; 8 bases agree with TRBD1. Germline V gene data show CDR1 as SGHRS and CDR2 as YFSETQ. The V segment lost 4 bases and the J segment 0 bases; nucleotides outside the gene matches: 9. The CDR3 covers 16 residues. CDR3 coding DNA: TGCGCCAGCAGCGCCCTGACAGGGGATAGCTCCTACGAGCAGTACTTC. It yields the protein CASSALTGDSSYEQYF.

This clonotype occurred a few times. This chain connects TRBV11-2 to TRBJ2-1, with D uncertain. Between the trimmed V and J ends, which lost 1 base and 4 bases, there was a span of 11 bases. The CDR3 sequence is 15 residues long. The germline V gene has CDR1 SGHAT and CDR2 FQNNGV. The DNA for the CDR3 is TGTGCCAGCAGCTTAGGAGTAGCTAGGTACAATGAGCAGTTCTTC. This codes for CASSLGVARYNEQFF.

V and J are TRBV29-1 and TRBJ2-2; D gene uncertain. Germline values: CDR1 SQVTM, CDR2 ANQGSEA. CDR3 size: 13 residues. V was shortened by 1 base and J by 1 base, with 4 bases between the two germline ends. The CDR3 spells CSVEGVNTGELFF. The CDR3 nucleotides read TGCAGCGTTGAAGGGGTGAACACCGGGGAGCTGTTTTTT.

The chain uses TRBV4-2 and TRBJ2-2, with D possibly being TRBD1 or TRBD2 (7 bases each). The CDR3 consists of 16 residues. V was shortened by 0 bases and J by 6 bases, with 14 bases between the two germline ends. Germline-derived CDR1 and CDR2 are LGHNA and YNFKEQ. The CDR3 DNA follows: TGTGCCAGCAGCCAAGAAGGGGGAGGGGGCTCCGGGGAGCTGTTTTTT. This gives the protein CASSQEGGGGSGELFF.

This clonotype showed up just a few times. The CDR3, as DNA: TGTGCCAGCAGTTACTCCATCGCGGGGGCAGATACGCAGTATTTT. Its translation: CASSYSIAGADTQYF. V gene TRBV6-5 combines with J gene TRBJ2-3; TRBD2 agrees at 7 bases. The germline CDR1 and CDR2 sequences are MNHEY and SVGAGI. CDR3 length: 15 residues. J was trimmed by 4 bases and V by 0 bases; bases with no gene match: 4.

This clonotype came up once. The rearrangement links TRBV5-1 to TRBJ2-1, with D unclear. CDR3 length: 15 amino acids. V lost 1 base, J lost 9 bases, and 17 bases lay in between. CDR1 is SGHRS, CDR2 YFSETQ, per germline. The chain's CDR3 is CASSLIRTDPREQFF. CDR3 sequence (DNA): TGCGCCAGCAGCTTGATTCGGACGGACCCACGTGAGCAGTTCTTC.

This chain uses TRBV27 with TRBJ2-1; perhaps TRBD2 as D (6 bases). Germline lookup yields CDR1 MNHEY and CDR2 SMNVEV (reference sequence). The V gene lost 1 base and the J gene lost 1 base, with 14 bases spanning the gap. This CDR3 region has 17 residues. CDR3 DNA sequence: TGTGCCAGCAGTTTATTTGGTCGGGGGTCTTCCTACAATGAGCAGTTCTTC. It is translated as CASSLFGRGSSYNEQFF.